These T cell receptor beta chains were read from a single sample in a study of T cells after yellow fever vaccination. One entry per CDR3 protein results from TCRdb running MiXCR on the 5' RACE reads. The sample records 400,000 to 450,000 distinct CDR3 sequences, under 20% being singletons. The sample here was PBMCs, taken before the yellow fever booster vaccination. These receptors originate from a man between 18 and 29 years old who received the YFV17D yellow fever vaccine. The CDR3 runs from the conserved cysteine through the conserved F or W. Each record gives: D gene, clone size, J gene, V gene, CDR3 protein, CDR3 DNA. D genes are given only for firm matches. Only some rows state a clone size, as once, few, many or a class for expanded clones.

NA,few,TRBJ1-3,TRBV27,CASSLWGSGGNTIYF,TGTGCCAGCAGTTTATGGGGTTCGGGAGGAAACACCATATATTTT
NA,NA,TRBJ1-2,TRBV21-1,CASSPEGRGGVWGYTF,TGTGCCAGCAGCCCGGAGGGACGAGGCGGAGTATGGGGCTACACCTTC
NA,few,TRBJ2-3,TRBV6-5,CASSIIKSPDTQYF,TGTGCCAGCAGTATTATCAAGTCCCCAGATACGCAGTATTTT
NA,many,TRBJ1-4,TRBV6-5,CASSYSMGQGREKLFF,TGTGCCAGCAGTTACTCGATGGGGCAGGGTCGAGAAAAACTGTTTTTT
TRBD1,few,TRBJ1-2,TRBV20-1,CSASTTGIGYTF,TGCAGTGCTAGTACGACAGGGATTGGCTACACCTTC
NA,few,TRBJ2-1,TRBV7-6,CASSLEQGTNEQFF,TGTGCCAGCAGCTTAGAACAGGGAACCAATGAGCAGTTCTTC
NA,few,TRBJ1-1,TRBV12-3/TRBV12-4,CASTPTEGNTEAFF,TGTGCCAGCACCCCGACAGAGGGGAACACTGAAGCTTTCTTT
NA,NA,TRBJ1-6,TRBV20-1,CSASRGYSPLHF,TGCAGTGCCAGCAGGGGTTATTCACCCCTCCACTTT
TRBD2,NA,TRBJ2-1,TRBV7-3,CASSPTAGGRKQFF,TGTGCCAGCAGCCCTACGGCGGGGGGCAGGAAGCAGTTCTTC
NA,few,TRBJ2-1,TRBV5-1,CASSLRGGGPQFF,TGCGCCAGCAGCCTGAGGGGCGGTGGCCCCCAGTTCTTC
TRBD2,NA,TRBJ2-5,TRBV11-2,CASSTGTSGVEQETQYF,TGTGCCAGCAGTACCGGGACTAGCGGGGTCGAGCAAGAGACCCAGTACTTC
TRBD2,NA,TRBJ2-3,TRBV24-1,CATSDGQGTSGGITDTQYF,TGTGCCACCAGTGATGGCCAGGGGACTAGCGGGGGGATAACAGATACGCAGTATTTT
TRBD1,NA,TRBJ1-2,TRBV24-1,CATGQDYGYTF,TGTGCCACCGGACAGGACTATGGCTACACCTTC
NA,NA,TRBJ1-1,TRBV20-1,CSASAMGSNTEAFF,TGCAGTGCTAGCGCTATGGGTTCGAACACTGAAGCTTTCTTT
NA,NA,TRBJ1-2,TRBV12-3/TRBV12-4,CASLITTPTGSGYTF,TGTGCCAGCCTCATAACAACACCAACGGGGAGTGGCTACACCTTC
NA,NA,TRBJ1-1,TRBV12-3/TRBV12-4,CASSLMGTEAFF,TGTGCCAGCAGTTTAATGGGGACTGAAGCTTTCTTT
NA,many,TRBJ1-1,TRBV5-5,CASSITGNTEAFF,TGTGCCAGCAGCATCACAGGGAACACTGAAGCTTTCTTT
TRBD2,NA,TRBJ2-2,TRBV4-3,CASSQDSSGGDTGELFF,TGCGCCAGCAGCCAAGATTCCAGCGGGGGAGACACCGGGGAGCTGTTTTTT
NA,NA,TRBJ2-7,TRBV20-1,CSARDRSDSSYEQYF,TGCAGTGCTAGAGATCGGTCCGATAGCTCCTACGAGCAGTACTTC
NA,NA,TRBJ1-2,TRBV6-2/TRBV6-3,CASSPVGRGGYTF,TGTGCCAGCAGCCCTGTTGGCCGAGGAGGCTACACCTTC